This T cell receptor (beta chain) was observed in a study of CD8+ T cells in alopecia areata. Study-level results: Mice gave a clearer picture of TCR sharing than patients did, possibly for HLA-related reasons.

Concerning this clone: The antigen remains unidentified. The identical CDR3 is also encoded by other nucleotide sequences in the sample.

The V gene's germline CDR1 is LNHNV and CDR2 YYDKDF (reference sequence). V lost 0 bases and J lost 4, with 7 bases in between. The CDR3 has 13 residues. Patients with alopecia areata provided lesional scalp punch biopsies as well as peripheral blood. After isolation, RNA underwent reverse transcription to generate cDNA as the sequencing template. Clones were sequenced by immunoSEQ multiplex PCR, and TCRdb holds only the in-frame ones, with some missing. The profile shows 130,000 to 150,000 clones, around 51% of them singletons. This clonotype originated in a human donor with alopecia areata. The chain is built from TRBV15 and TRBJ2-7; D uncertain. Sequenced material: CD4+ T cells sorted from blood, taken at week 0. The CDR3 here is CATSRDRGYEQYF. The CDR3 coding sequence is TGTGCCACCAGCAGAGATCGTGGGTACGAGCAGTACTTC.